This TCR beta chain comes out of a study of T cell changes during pregnancy in multiple sclerosis. Generated by immunoSEQ multiplex PCR, the TCRdb table keeps only in-frame clones and is missing some. The sample carries about 89,000 clones, 94% recorded once. The TCR originated in a female donor in good health, enrolled as a control in a pregnancy study. Specimen: peripheral blood, collected after pregnancy.

CDR3 protein: CASSLQGALGYTF. The CDR3 DNA reads as TGTGCCAGCAGTTTACAGGGGGCTCTTGGCTACACCTTC. V gene TRBV28 combines with J gene TRBJ1-2, with TRBD1 identical over 8 bases. The CDR3 is 13 amino acids. V trimming: 2 bases; J trimming: 7 bases; junction bases outside the gene matches: 3. Per germline, CDR1 MDHEN and CDR2 SYDVKM.